This TCR beta chain was sequenced during a study of T cell responses to AZD1222 COVID-19 vaccine. Study outcomes and limitations: Rises in breadth and depth of Spike-specific TCRs came after two AZD1222 doses. Along spike, vaccine-associated CD4 TCRs were found throughout, with dominance at 160-218 and 743-854. Just a handful of people given AZD1222 tested seropositive at baseline.

As for this clone: Its antigen is currently unknown.

The germline CDR1 and CDR2 sequences are SNHLY and FYNNEI. The CDR3 sequence is 17 residues long. Trimming removed 10 bases from V and 0 bases from J, with 22 bases in between. Method: immunoSEQ multiplex PCR; TCRdb's copy keeps in-frame clones and lacks some. Of roughly 190,000 clones listed, about nine tenths were seen once; the top ten hold 0.75% to 1%. This chain links TRBV2 with TRBJ2-4; D could derive from TRBD1 or TRBD2 (5 bases each). Source: peripheral blood, taken on day 0 of AZD1222 vaccination. The origin of this receptor is an adult in good health. CDR3 nucleotide sequence: TGTGCCACCCACGATGCCGGGACCGCGGAAGCCAAAAACATTCAGTACTTC. Its translation is CATHDAGTAEAKNIQYF.